These 9 T cell receptor beta chains came from one sample sequenced in a study of persistence of HIV-infected CD4 T cells. Anti-CD3/anti-CD28 beads served as a nonspecific positive control stimulus. Sorting of responding CD4+ T cells relied on upregulated CD40 ligand together with CD69. The libraries were made with immunoSEQ version 4 in survey mode. Method: immunoSEQ multiplex PCR; TCRdb's copy keeps in-frame clones and lacks some. The sample records 35,000 to 50,000 clones, approximately 93% being singletons. Which antigens these TCRs recognize remains unknown. The sample here was CD4+ T cells sorted from PBMCs after approximately 20-hour stimulation, taken from a patient who received antiretroviral therapy. The receptors stem from an adult man with HIV who was CMV-seropositive.

The CDR3 coding sequence is TGTGCCAGCAGCCAAGCGAGCGGGGGGGCCTTAGAGACCCAGTACTTC. This encodes CASSQASGGALETQYF. The V call is TRBV4-2, the J call TRBJ2-5, with TRBD2 matching 10 bases. The CDR3 length is 16 residues. Germline CDR1 reads LGHNA; CDR2 reads YNFKEQ. The J segment lost 4 bases and the V segment lost 1 base, leaving 6 bases of the junction unmatched.

V is TRBV19 and J is TRBJ2-7; 7 nucleotides match TRBD1. Losses at the gene ends were 0 bases for V and 6 bases for J; bases not matched to a gene: 8. This CDR3 is built from 15 residues. Germline assignment: CDR1 LNHDA and CDR2 SQIVND (reference sequence). CDR3 coding DNA: TGTGCCAGTAGTATAGATCAGGGGACAGTTACCGAGCAGTACTTC. Translated, it gives CASSIDQGTVTEQYF.

V and J are TRBV6-5 and TRBJ2-3, with a weak D call TRBD2 (6 bases). CDR1 MNHEY and CDR2 SVGAGI come from the germline V gene. The CDR3 runs 15 residues. Trimming cost V 3 bases and J 0 bases, with 10 bases left between them. DNA for the CDR3: TGTGCCAGCAGTTATCGGAGGGTTAGCACAGATACGCAGTATTTT. Its translation is CASSYRRVSTDTQYF.

The CDR3 reads CASTNRRAEAFF. CDR3 in DNA: TGTGCCAGCACTAACCGTAGGGCTGAAGCTTTCTTT. V and J are TRBV28 and TRBJ1-1; D uncertain. With 7 bases removed from V and 6 bases from J, the gap between germline ends came to 12 bases. CDR1 and CDR2 (germline): MDHEN, SYDVKM. The CDR3 spans 12 residues.

The CDR3 sequence is CASSSRVGGNEQFF. The CDR3 nucleotides read TGTGCCAGTAGTAGCAGGGTAGGGGGGAATGAGCAGTTCTTC. The chain links TRBV19 to TRBJ2-1; D is possibly TRBD1 or TRBD2 (6 bases each). Germline CDR1 reads LNHDA; CDR2 reads SQIVND (reference sequence). V lost 4 bases and J lost 7, with 14 bases in between. The CDR3 extends over 14 amino acids.

A remark on this clone: The junction departs from germline at one end; a sequencing error may be responsible. The chain uses TRBV7-2 and TRBJ2-3, with 11 bases aligning to TRBD2. CDR1 and CDR2 from the germline V gene are SGHTA and FQGNSA. This CDR3 is built from 15 residues. CDR3 residues: CASSVAGGAPDTQYF. In nucleotides, the CDR3 is TGTGCCAGCAGCGTAGCGGGGGGGGCCCCAGATACGCAGTATTTT. Combining the CDR3 with reference TRBV7-2 and TRBJ2-3 gives the whole variable domain GAGVSQSPSNKVTEKGKDVELRCDPISGHTALYWYRQSLGQGLEFLIYFQGNSAPDKSGLPSDRFSAERTGGSVSTLTIQRTQQEDSAVYLCASSVAGGAPDTQYFGPGTRLTVL.

V gene TRBV6-4 combines with J gene TRBJ2-3, with TRBD1 as a possible D gene (6 bases). Trimming shortened V by 5 bases and J by 0 bases, and 18 bases separated the two germline ends. Germline V gives CDR1 MRHNA, CDR2 SNTAGT. The CDR3 sequence is 17 residues long. In DNA form, the CDR3 reads TGTGCCAGCAGTCCCGGGACAACTAGTGCTAGCACAGATACGCAGTATTTT. This gives the protein CASSPGTTSASTDTQYF.

The V gene is TRBV7-3, the J gene TRBJ1-1; D uncertain. The germline V gene encodes CDR1 SGHTA and CDR2 FQGTGA. This CDR3 has 13 amino acids. Trimming left V 5 bases short and J 4 bases short, with 11 bases between. This CDR3 is CASSRGRSTEAFF. CDR3 sequence (DNA): TGTGCCAGCAGCCGCGGACGGAGCACTGAAGCTTTCTTT. The whole variable domain, filled in from reference TRBV7-3 and TRBJ1-1, reads GAGVSQTPSNKVTEKGKYVELRCDPISGHTALYWYRQSLGQGPEFLIYFQGTGAADDSGLPNDRFFAVRPEGSVSTLKIQRTERGDSAVYLCASSRGRSTEAFFGQGTRLTVV.

This chain links TRBV7-9 with TRBJ2-3, with 9 nucleotides matching TRBD1. The CDR3 loop spans 14 amino acids. Per germline, CDR1 SEHNR and CDR2 FQNEAQ (reference sequence). V lost 3 bases, J lost 3 bases, and 1 base stayed unmatched. Written as DNA, the CDR3 is TGTGCCAGCAGCTTGGGGACAGGGACAGATACGCAGTATTTT. The encoded protein is CASSLGTGTDTQYF. The entire variable domain, with the rest obtained from reference TRBV7-9 and TRBJ2-3, is as follows: DTGVSQNPRHKITKRGQNVTFRCDPISEHNRLYWYRQTLGQGPEFLTYFQNEAQLEKSRLLSDRFSAERPKGSFSTLEIQRTEQGDSAMYLCASSLGTGTDTQYFGPGTRLTVL.